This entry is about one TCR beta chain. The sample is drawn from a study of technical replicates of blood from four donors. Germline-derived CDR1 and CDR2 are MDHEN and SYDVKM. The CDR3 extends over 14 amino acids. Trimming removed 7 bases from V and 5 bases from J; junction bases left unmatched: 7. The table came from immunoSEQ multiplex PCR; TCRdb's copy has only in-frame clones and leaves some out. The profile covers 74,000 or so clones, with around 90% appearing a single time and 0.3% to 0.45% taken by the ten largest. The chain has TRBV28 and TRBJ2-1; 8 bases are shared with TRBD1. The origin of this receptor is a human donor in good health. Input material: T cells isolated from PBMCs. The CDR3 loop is CASTIDRGHNEQFF. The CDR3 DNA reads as TGTGCCAGCACCATAGACAGGGGTCACAATGAGCAGTTCTTC.